This T cell receptor (beta chain) was profiled in a study of cytomegalovirus exposure and HLA in healthy donors. Study context: The 90 to 150 validation repertoires matched the roughly 670 first-cohort repertoires in platform, a later analysis reported.

This clone appeared once. Generated by immunoSEQ multiplex PCR, the TCRdb table keeps only in-frame clones and is missing some. In the table there are under 100,000 clones, almost 85% of which are singletons. The source of this sequence is a woman under 30 in good health and CMV-seropositive. The sample consisted of PBMCs.

This chain's CDR3 is CASSLRLAGIETQYF. The CDR3 DNA reads as TGTGCCAGCAGTCTAAGACTAGCGGGGATTGAGACCCAGTACTTC. V and J are TRBV28 and TRBJ2-5; 11 bases are a match to TRBD2. Trimming at V came to 5 bases and at J to 5 bases, leaving 7 bases not matched to a gene. The CDR3 loop spans 15 amino acids. Looked up from germline, CDR1 is MDHEN and CDR2 is SYDVKM.